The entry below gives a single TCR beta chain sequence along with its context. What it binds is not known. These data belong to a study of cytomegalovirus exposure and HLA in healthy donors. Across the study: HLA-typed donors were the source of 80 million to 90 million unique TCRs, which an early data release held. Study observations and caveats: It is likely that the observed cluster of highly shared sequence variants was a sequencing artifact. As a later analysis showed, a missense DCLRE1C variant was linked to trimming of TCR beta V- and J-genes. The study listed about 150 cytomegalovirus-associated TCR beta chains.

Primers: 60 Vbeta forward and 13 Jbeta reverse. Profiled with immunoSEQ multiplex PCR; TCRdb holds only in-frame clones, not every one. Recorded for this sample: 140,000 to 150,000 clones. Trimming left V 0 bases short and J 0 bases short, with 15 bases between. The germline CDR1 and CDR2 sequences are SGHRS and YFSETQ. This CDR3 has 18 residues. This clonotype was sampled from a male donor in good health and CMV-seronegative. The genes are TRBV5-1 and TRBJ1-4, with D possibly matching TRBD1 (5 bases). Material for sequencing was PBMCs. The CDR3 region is CASSLGRGGVATNEKLFF. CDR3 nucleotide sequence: TGCGCCAGCAGCTTGGGTCGCGGAGGGGTAGCAACTAATGAAAAACTGTTTTTT. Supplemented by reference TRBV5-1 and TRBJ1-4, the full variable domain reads KAGVTQTPRYLIKTRGQQVTLSCSPISGHRSVSWYQQTPGQGLQFLFEYFSETQRNKGNFPGRFSGRQFSNSRSEMNVSTLELGDSALYLCASSLGRGGVATNEKLFFGSGTQLSVL.